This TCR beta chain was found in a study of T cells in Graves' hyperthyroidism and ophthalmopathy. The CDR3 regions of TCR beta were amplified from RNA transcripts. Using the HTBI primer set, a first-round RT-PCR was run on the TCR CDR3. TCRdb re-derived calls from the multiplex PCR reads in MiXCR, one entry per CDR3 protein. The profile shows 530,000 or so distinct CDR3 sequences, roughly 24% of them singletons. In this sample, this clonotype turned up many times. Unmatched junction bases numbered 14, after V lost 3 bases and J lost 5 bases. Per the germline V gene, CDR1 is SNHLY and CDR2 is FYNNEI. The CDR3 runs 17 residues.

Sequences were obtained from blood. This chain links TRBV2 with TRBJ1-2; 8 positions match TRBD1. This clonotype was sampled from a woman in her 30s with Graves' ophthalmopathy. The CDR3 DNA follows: TGTGCCAGCAGTGATGGTTCGGACAGGGATGTTTTTTATGGCTACACCTTC. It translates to CASSDGSDRDVFYGYTF.